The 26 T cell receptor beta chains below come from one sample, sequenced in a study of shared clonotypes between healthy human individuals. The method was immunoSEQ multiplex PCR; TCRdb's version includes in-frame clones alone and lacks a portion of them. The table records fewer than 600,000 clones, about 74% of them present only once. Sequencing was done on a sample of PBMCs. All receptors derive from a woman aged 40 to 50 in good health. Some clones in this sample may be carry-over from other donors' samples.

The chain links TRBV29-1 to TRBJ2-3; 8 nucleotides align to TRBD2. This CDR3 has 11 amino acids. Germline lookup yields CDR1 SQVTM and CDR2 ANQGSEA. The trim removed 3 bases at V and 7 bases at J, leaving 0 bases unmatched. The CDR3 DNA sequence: TGCAGCGTTGATAGCGGGAATACGCAGTATTTT. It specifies CSVDSGNTQYF.

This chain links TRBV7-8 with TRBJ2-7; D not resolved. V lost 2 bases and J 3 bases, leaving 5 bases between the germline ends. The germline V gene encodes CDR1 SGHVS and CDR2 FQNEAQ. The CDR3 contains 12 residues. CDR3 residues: CASSLSYYEQYF. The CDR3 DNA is TGTGCCAGCAGCTTATCTTACTACGAGCAGTACTTC.

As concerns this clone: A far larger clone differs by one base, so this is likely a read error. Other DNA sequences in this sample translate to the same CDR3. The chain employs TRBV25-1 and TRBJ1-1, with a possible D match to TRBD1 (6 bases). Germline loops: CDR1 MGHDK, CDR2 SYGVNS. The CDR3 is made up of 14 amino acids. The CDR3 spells CASSVAGRDTEAFF. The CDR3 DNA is TGTGCCAGCAGTGTGGCAGGAAGGGACACTGAAGCTTTCTTC.

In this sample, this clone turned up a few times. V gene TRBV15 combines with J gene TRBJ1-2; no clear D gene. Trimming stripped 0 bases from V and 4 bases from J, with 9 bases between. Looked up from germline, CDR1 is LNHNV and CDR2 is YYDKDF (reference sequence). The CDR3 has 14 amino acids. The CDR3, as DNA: TGTGCCACCAGCAGAGATCTAGGGTCCTATGGCTACACCTTC. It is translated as CATSRDLGSYGYTF.

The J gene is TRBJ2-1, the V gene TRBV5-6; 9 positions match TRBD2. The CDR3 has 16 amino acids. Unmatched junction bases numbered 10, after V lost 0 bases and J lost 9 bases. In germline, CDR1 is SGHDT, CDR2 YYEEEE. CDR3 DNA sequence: TGTGCCAGCAGCTTGGGGTTTAGCGGGAGTTCAGGTGAGCAGTTCTTC. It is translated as CASSLGFSGSSGEQFF.

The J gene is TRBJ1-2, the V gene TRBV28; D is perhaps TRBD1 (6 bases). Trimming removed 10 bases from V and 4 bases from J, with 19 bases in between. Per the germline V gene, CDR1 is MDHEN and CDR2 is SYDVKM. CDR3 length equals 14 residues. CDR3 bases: TGTGCCACCTACAGGGTGAGAGCTCGCTATGGCTACACCTTC. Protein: CATYRVRARYGYTF.

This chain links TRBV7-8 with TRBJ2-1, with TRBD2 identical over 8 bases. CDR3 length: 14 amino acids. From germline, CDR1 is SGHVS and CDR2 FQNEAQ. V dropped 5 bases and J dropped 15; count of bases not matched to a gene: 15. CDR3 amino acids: CASSTTRLAHRVFF. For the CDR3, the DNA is TGTGCCAGCAGCACTACACGACTAGCGCATCGGGTGTTCTTC.

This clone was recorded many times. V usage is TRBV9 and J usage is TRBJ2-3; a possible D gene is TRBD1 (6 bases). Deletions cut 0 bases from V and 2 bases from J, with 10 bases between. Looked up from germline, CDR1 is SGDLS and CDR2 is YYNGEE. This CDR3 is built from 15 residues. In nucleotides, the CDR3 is TGTGCCAGCAGCGTAGTAAAGGGGGACACAGATACGCAGTATTTT. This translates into CASSVVKGDTDTQYF.

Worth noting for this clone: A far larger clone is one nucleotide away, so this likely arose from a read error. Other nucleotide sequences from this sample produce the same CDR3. The CDR3 sequence is CAWRRGHEQYF. For the CDR3, the DNA is TGTGCCTGGAGACGCGGCCACGAACAGTACTTC. The gene calls are TRBV30 and TRBJ2-7; D remains unclear. This CDR3 contains 11 residues. CDR1 is GTSNPN and CDR2 is SVGIG in the germline V gene (reference sequence).

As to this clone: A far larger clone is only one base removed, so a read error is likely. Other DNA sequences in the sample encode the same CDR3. This CDR3 reads CAIRDHQPQHF. The CDR3 DNA reads as TGTGCCATCAGGGATCATCAACCCCAGCATTTT. V gene TRBV15 combines with J gene TRBJ1-5; D is possibly TRBD1 (5 bases). Germline V gene data show CDR1 as LNHNV and CDR2 as YYDKDF (reference sequence). This CDR3 has 11 residues.

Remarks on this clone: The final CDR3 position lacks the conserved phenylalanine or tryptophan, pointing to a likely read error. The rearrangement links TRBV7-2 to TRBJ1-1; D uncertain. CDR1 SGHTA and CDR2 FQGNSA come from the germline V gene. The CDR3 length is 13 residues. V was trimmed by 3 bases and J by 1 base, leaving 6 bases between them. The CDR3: CASSFAGNTEAFS. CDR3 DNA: TGTGCCAGCAGCTTTGCAGGGAACACTGAAGCTTTCTCT.

CDR3 bases: TGTGCCAGCATGCGAGGCCCTAACTATGGCTACACCTTC. Translation: CASMRGPNYGYTF. V usage is TRBV2 and J usage is TRBJ1-2; D gene unclear. CDR1 SNHLY and CDR2 FYNNEI come from the germline V gene. Trimming pared 7 bases from V and 0 bases from J, leaving 9 bases between. This CDR3 has 13 amino acids. The full variable domain, rest sourced from reference TRBV2 and TRBJ1-2, is EPEVTQTPSHQVTQMGQEVILRCVPISNHLYFYWYRQILGQKVEFLVSFYNNEISEKSEIFDDQFSVERPDGSNFTLKIRSTKLEDSAMYFCASMRGPNYGYTFGSGTRLTVV.

This CDR3 is CASSLEGVMRTF. Here the CDR3 DNA reads TGTGCCAGCAGCTTAGAAGGGGTTATGCGCACCTTC. The chain joins TRBV7-9 to TRBJ1-2; D may be TRBD1 (5 bases). The CDR3 spans 12 residues. Trimming pared 1 base from V and 13 bases from J, leaving 13 bases between. Germline V gene data show CDR1 as SEHNR and CDR2 as FQNEAQ (reference sequence). Supplemented by reference TRBV7-9 and TRBJ1-2, the full variable domain reads DTGVSQNPRHKITKRGQNVTFRCDPISEHNRLYWYRQTLGQGPEFLTYFQNEAQLEKSRLLSDRFSAERPKGSFSTLEIQRTEQGDSAMYLCASSLEGVMRTFGSGTRLTVV.

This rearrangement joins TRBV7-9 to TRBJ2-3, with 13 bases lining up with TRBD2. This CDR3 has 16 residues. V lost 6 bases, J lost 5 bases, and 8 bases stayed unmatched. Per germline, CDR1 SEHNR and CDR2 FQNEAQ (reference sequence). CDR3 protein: CASRRTSGGPGDTQYF. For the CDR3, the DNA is TGTGCCAGCAGGCGGACTAGCGGGGGCCCCGGAGATACGCAGTATTTT.

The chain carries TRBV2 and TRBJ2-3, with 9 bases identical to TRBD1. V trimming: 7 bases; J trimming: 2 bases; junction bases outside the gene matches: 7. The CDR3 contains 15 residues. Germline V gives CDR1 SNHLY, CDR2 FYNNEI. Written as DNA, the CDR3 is TGTGCCAGCATCCGGGACAGGGCGTCCACAGATACGCAGTATTTT. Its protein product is CASIRDRASTDTQYF.

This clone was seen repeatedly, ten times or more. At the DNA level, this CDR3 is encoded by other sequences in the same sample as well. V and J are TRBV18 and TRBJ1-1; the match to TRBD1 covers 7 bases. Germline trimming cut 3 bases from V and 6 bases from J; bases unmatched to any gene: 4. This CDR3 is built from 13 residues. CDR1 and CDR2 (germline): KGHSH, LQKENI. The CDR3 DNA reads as TGTGCCAGCTCACCGGGGCAGGGGGCTGAAGCTTTCTTT. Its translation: CASSPGQGAEAFF.

The CDR3 reads CASMSRGSTDTQYF. In DNA form, the CDR3 reads TGTGCCAGCATGTCCCGGGGGAGCACAGATACGCAGTATTTT. The chain carries TRBV19 and TRBJ2-3; possible D gene TRBD2, 6 bases. This CDR3 is 14 amino acids long. Germline values: CDR1 LNHDA, CDR2 SQIVND (reference sequence). V shed 9 bases and J shed 0 bases, with 13 bases lying between them.

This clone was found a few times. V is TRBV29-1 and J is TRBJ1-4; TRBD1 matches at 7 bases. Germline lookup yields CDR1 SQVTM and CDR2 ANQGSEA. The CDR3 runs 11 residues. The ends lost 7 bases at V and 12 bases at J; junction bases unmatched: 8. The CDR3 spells CSATEGAQLFF. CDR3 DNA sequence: TGCAGCGCAACCGAGGGGGCGCAACTGTTTTTT.

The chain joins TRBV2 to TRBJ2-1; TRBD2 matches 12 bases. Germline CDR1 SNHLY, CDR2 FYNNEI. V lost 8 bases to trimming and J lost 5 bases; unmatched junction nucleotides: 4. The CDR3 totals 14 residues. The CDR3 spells CASARTSGNNEQFF. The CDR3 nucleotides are TGTGCCAGCGCACGGACTAGCGGGAACAATGAGCAGTTCTTC.

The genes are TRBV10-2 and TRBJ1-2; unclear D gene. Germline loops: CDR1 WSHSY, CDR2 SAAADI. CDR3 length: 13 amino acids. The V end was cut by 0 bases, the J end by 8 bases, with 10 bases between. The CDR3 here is CASSESGGSGYTF. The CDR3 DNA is TGCGCCAGCAGTGAGTCGGGAGGATCCGGCTACACCTTC.

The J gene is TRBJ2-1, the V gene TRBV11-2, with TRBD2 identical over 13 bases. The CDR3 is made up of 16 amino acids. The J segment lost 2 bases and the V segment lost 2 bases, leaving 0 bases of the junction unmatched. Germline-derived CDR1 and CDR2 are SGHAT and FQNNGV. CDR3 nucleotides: TGTGCCAGCAGCTTAACTAGCGGGGGGGCCTACAATGAGCAGTTCTTC. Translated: CASSLTSGGAYNEQFF.

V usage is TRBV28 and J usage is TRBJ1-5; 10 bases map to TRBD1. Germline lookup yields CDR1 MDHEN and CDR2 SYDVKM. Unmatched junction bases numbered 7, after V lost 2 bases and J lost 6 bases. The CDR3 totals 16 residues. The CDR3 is CASSLTGQGTAQPQHF. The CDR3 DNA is TGTGCCAGCAGTTTAACGGGACAGGGGACCGCTCAGCCCCAGCATTTT.

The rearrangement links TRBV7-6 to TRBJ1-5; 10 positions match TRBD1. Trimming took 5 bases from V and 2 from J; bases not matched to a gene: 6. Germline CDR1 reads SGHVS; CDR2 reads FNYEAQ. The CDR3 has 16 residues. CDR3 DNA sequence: TGTGCCAGCAGCCCCGGACAGGGGGTTGGCAATCAGCCCCAGCATTTT. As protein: CASSPGQGVGNQPQHF.

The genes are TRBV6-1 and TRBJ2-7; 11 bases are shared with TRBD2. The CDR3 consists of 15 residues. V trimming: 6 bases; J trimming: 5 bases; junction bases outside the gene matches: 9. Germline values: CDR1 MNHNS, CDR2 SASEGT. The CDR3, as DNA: TGTGCCAGCAGCCCAAACCGACTAGCGGGAAACGAGCAGTACTTC. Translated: CASSPNRLAGNEQYF.

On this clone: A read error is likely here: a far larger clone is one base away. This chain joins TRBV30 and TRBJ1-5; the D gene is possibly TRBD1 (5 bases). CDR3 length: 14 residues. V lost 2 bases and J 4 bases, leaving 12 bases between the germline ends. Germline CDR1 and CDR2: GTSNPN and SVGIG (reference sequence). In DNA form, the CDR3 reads TGTGCCTGGAGTATGGGACGGGGGAATCAGCCCCAGCATTTT. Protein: CAWSMGRGNQPQHF.

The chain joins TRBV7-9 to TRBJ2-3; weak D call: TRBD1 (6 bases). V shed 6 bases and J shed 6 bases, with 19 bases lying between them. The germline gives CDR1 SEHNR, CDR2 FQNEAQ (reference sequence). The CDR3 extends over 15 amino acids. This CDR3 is CASRRTAVGSDTQYF. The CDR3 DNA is TGTGCCAGCAGGCGGACAGCCGTTGGGTCGGATACGCAGTATTTT.